Presented here are 5 T cell receptor beta chains from one specimen sequenced in a study of cytomegalovirus exposure and HLA in healthy donors. PCR amplification relied on 60 Vbeta primers (plus 13 Jbeta primers). The method was immunoSEQ multiplex PCR; TCRdb's version includes in-frame clones alone and lacks a portion of them. The sample has 97,000 or so clones; more than 60% are singletons. The sequenced material came from PBMCs. The receptors were sampled from a man aged 50 or older in good health and CMV-seronegative.

The rearrangement links TRBV5-6 to TRBJ2-7; possibly TRBD1 for D (6 bases). V shed 2 bases and J shed 7 bases, with 13 bases lying between them. Germline CDR1 SGHDT, CDR2 YYEEEE. The CDR3 length is 13 residues. CDR3 region: CASSFRTAREQYF. In DNA, the CDR3 is TGTGCCAGCAGCTTTAGGACAGCGAGGGAGCAGTACTTC.

The chain couples TRBV10-2 to TRBJ2-7; 9 bases line up with TRBD2. Trimming cost V 5 bases and J 4 bases; bases outside gene matches: 6. CDR3 length equals 14 residues. Germline CDR1 and CDR2: WSHSY and SAAADI. CDR3 sequence: CASSRAGGGYEQYF. CDR3 sequence (DNA): TGCGCCAGCAGTCGAGCGGGAGGCGGATACGAGCAGTACTTC.

The chain links TRBV15 to TRBJ1-2, with D tentatively TRBD1 (5 bases). V was shortened by 5 bases and J by 4 bases, with 11 bases between the two germline ends. This CDR3 comprises 13 residues. CDR1 is LNHNV and CDR2 is YYDKDF in the germline V gene (reference sequence). The CDR3 protein is CATSSDRTYGYTF. CDR3 DNA sequence: TGTGCCACCAGCTCCGACAGAACCTATGGCTACACCTTC.

The chain is built from TRBV5-1 and TRBJ1-2, with a possible D match to TRBD1 (6 bases). The CDR3 length is 15 residues. V was shortened by 4 bases and J by 3 bases, with 16 bases between the two germline ends. CDR1 and CDR2 from the germline V gene are SGHRS and YFSETQ. DNA of the CDR3: TGCGCCAGCAGCCTCGGACAGATCCGAGACTATGGCTACACCTTC. Its translation is CASSLGQIRDYGYTF. Drawing the rest from reference TRBV5-1 and TRBJ1-2, the complete variable domain is KAGVTQTPRYLIKTRGQQVTLSCSPISGHRSVSWYQQTPGQGLQFLFEYFSETQRNKGNFPGRFSGRQFSNSRSEMNVSTLELGDSALYLCASSLGQIRDYGYTFGSGTRLTVV.

The chain links TRBV5-1 to TRBJ1-6; D might be TRBD1 (5 bases). Trimming removed 0 bases from V and 6 bases from J, with 10 bases in between. In germline, CDR1 is SGHRS, CDR2 YFSETQ. The CDR3 covers 15 residues. CDR3 in amino acids: CASSLAGESNSPLHF. The DNA for the CDR3 is TGCGCCAGCAGCTTGGCGGGGGAGAGTAATTCACCCCTCCACTTT.